The clone carrying this TCR beta chain was found a few times. Its antigen remains unknown. The PCR had 60 Vbeta and 13 Jbeta primers. Repertoires were generated with immunoSEQ multiplex PCR, while TCRdb's copy carries only in-frame clones and drops some. The sample records roughly 100,000 clones, roughly four fifths being singletons. Per the germline V gene, CDR1 is MNHEY and CDR2 is SMNVEV (reference sequence). V gave up 1 base and J gave up 7 bases, with 10 bases separating them. The CDR3 loop spans 13 amino acids. This sample is drawn from a study of cytomegalovirus exposure and HLA in healthy donors. For the study at large: A data release that came early held tens of millions of unique TCRs from HLA-typed donors.

Whole-study results and caveats: Later examination showed HLA-associated TCR beta chains had greater clonal expansion than equally common others. For most TCR sequences rarity was the rule, although some public TCRs occurred in many donors. A classifier reportedly called cytomegalovirus status with high sensitivity and specificity.

This receptor was taken from a man aged 35-49 years in good health and CMV-seronegative. The sample consisted of PBMCs. This chain links TRBV27 with TRBJ1-1; D is undetermined. The CDR3 nucleotides read TGTGCCAGCAGTTTATATTCAGGCAGTGAAGCTTTCTTT. Translated: CASSLYSGSEAFF.